One and the same sample provided the 26 T cell receptor beta chains below, sequenced in a study of a mutant IDH1 vaccine in newly diagnosed glioma. Clones were read by immunoSEQ multiplex PCR, and TCRdb kept only the in-frame ones, dropping some. The sample lists about 130,000 clones; about 82% were seen once. Time point specified: week 11, during vaccination. Topical imiquimod was applied with each vaccine dose, which held 300 ug of mutant IDH1 20-mer peptide. The antigens these receptors bind are not known. The sample consisted of PBMCs, taken from a glioma patient whose treatment included an IDH1 peptide vaccine. These receptor sequences come from a man aged 35 to 55 with glioma.

Points on this clone: Other DNA sequences in the same sample also yield this CDR3. The J gene is TRBJ2-5, the V gene TRBV7-2, with 8 bases aligning to TRBD2. This CDR3 is built from 14 residues. Germline assignment: CDR1 SGHTA and CDR2 FQGNSA. Trimming took 1 base from V and 2 from J; bases not matched to a gene: 0. The CDR3 is CASSLGGGQETQYF. For the CDR3, the DNA is TGTGCCAGCAGCTTAGGCGGGGGGCAAGAGACCCAGTACTTC.

CDR3 nucleotides: TGCAGCGTTGAAGGACTCACCTACAATGAGCAGTTCTTC. Protein product: CSVEGLTYNEQFF. The chain is built from TRBV29-1 and TRBJ2-1; no clear D. CDR3 length equals 13 residues. CDR1 SQVTM and CDR2 ANQGSEA come from the germline V gene. Trimming removed 1 base from V and 2 bases from J, with 6 bases in between.

This rearrangement joins TRBV27 to TRBJ2-7, with a tentative D call TRBD2 (5 bases). With 4 bases removed from V and 3 bases from J, the gap between germline ends came to 10 bases. CDR3 length: 13 residues. Germline V gives CDR1 MNHEY, CDR2 SMNVEV (reference sequence). Here the CDR3 reads CASSYGLNYEQYF. CDR3 DNA: TGTGCCAGCAGTTACGGACTGAACTACGAGCAGTACTTC.

This chain connects TRBV7-6 to TRBJ2-2, with D unresolved. The CDR3 consists of 13 residues. Trimming shortened V by 5 bases and J by 6 bases, and 10 bases separated the two germline ends. CDR1 is SGHVS and CDR2 is FNYEAQ in the germline V gene. DNA for the CDR3: TGTGCCAGCAGCGGGTTAGTAGCCGGGGAGCTGTTTTTT. It yields the protein CASSGLVAGELFF.

This clone was counted between two and nine times. The J gene is TRBJ1-5, the V gene TRBV18, with 9 nucleotides matching TRBD1. The CDR3 loop spans 15 amino acids. Germline CDR1 is KGHSH and CDR2 is LQKENI. V gave up 5 bases and J gave up 5 bases; unmatched junction bases: 7. For the CDR3, the DNA is TGTGCCAGCTCATCAGACAGGGGGACATATCAGCCCCAGCATTTT. This sequence encodes CASSSDRGTYQPQHF.

V is TRBV7-2 and J is TRBJ1-3; D unclear. The ends were cut back, 1 base at V and 2 bases at J, with 9 bases in the middle. CDR1 and CDR2 from the germline V gene are SGHTA and FQGNSA. This CDR3 comprises 15 residues. In nucleotides, the CDR3 is TGTGCCAGCAGCTTAGAAGGGTCCGCTGGAAACACCATATATTTT. This encodes CASSLEGSAGNTIYF.

This chain connects TRBV15 to TRBJ2-5; TRBD2 is a possible D gene (7 bases). Germline-derived CDR1 and CDR2 are LNHNV and YYDKDF (reference sequence). Trimming left V 4 bases short and J 2 bases short, with 14 bases between. CDR3 size: 15 residues. The CDR3 protein is CATSNKGGGQETQYF. CDR3 DNA sequence: TGTGCCACCAGCAATAAGGGGGGAGGGCAAGAGACCCAGTACTTC.

CDR3 amino acids: CASSYAESSYEQYF. CDR3 in DNA: TGTGCCAGCAGTTACGCAGAGAGCTCCTACGAGCAGTACTTC. V is TRBV6-6 and J is TRBJ2-7; no clear D gene. Germline V gives CDR1 MNHNY, CDR2 SVGAGI (reference sequence). V was pared by 2 bases and J by 0 bases, with 8 bases between. The CDR3 contains 14 residues.

A single count supports this clone. V gene TRBV2 combines with J gene TRBJ2-4; TRBD2 agrees at 8 bases. J lost 2 bases, V lost 7 bases, and 7 bases had no gene match. The CDR3 consists of 15 residues. Germline CDR1 SNHLY, CDR2 FYNNEI. In DNA, the CDR3 is TGTGCCAGCATGACGGGGGGGCCCCCCAAAAACATTCAGTACTTC. It is translated as CASMTGGPPKNIQYF.

The V call is TRBV6-5, the J call TRBJ1-1; TRBD1 might be the D (5 bases). CDR3 length: 11 amino acids. Looked up from germline, CDR1 is MNHEY and CDR2 is SVGAGI. V dropped 4 bases and J dropped 6 bases, with 6 bases sitting between them. The CDR3 protein is CASSWGAEAFF. For the CDR3, the DNA is TGTGCCAGCAGTTGGGGCGCTGAAGCTTTCTTT.

The genes are TRBV9 and TRBJ2-3; D is possibly TRBD1 or TRBD2 (5 bases each). Germline CDR1 is SGDLS and CDR2 is YYNGEE. This CDR3 contains 15 residues. Trimming shortened V by 0 bases and J by 5 bases, and 13 bases separated the two germline ends. CDR3 nucleotide sequence: TGTGCCAGCAGCGTAGTGTCAGGGAGACAAGATACGCAGTATTTT. This codes for CASSVVSGRQDTQYF.

Many counts were recorded for this clone. The chain has TRBV7-8 and TRBJ2-1; tentative D call: TRBD1 (6 bases). This CDR3 has 13 residues. Germline V CDR1 and CDR2: SGHVS, FQNEAQ. Trimming left V 3 bases short and J 10 bases short, with 13 bases between. CDR3 loop: CASSFYRVVEQFF. CDR3 nucleotides: TGTGCCAGCAGCTTCTACAGGGTGGTGGAGCAGTTCTTC. Full variable domain (missing parts from reference TRBV7-8 and TRBJ2-1): GAGVSQSPRYKVAKRGQDVALRCDPISGHVSLFWYQQALGQGPEFLTYFQNEAQLDKSGLPSDRFFAERPEGSVSTLKIQRTQQEDSAVYLCASSFYRVVEQFFGPGTRLTVL.

The V call is TRBV27, the J call TRBJ2-5, with TRBD1 matching 7 bases. Germline values: CDR1 MNHEY, CDR2 SMNVEV (reference sequence). V gave up 7 bases and J gave up 1 base; unmatched junction bases: 12. This CDR3 region has 16 residues. CDR3 residues: CASNPGVRGPQETQYF. For the CDR3, the DNA is TGTGCCAGCAACCCCGGGGTGAGGGGGCCCCAAGAGACCCAGTACTTC.

The chain combines TRBV9 with TRBJ2-5; 8 nucleotides align to TRBD1. CDR3 length: 16 residues. V shed 3 bases, J shed 4 bases, and the junction held 11 bases outside the gene matches. Germline V gives CDR1 SGDLS, CDR2 YYNGEE. CDR3 sequence reads: CASSASLGTGIETQYF. As DNA, the CDR3 is TGTGCCAGCAGCGCTTCCCTCGGGACAGGTATAGAGACCCAGTACTTC.

This clone was seen just once. V is TRBV6-5 and J is TRBJ1-3, with D maybe TRBD1 (5 bases). The CDR3 length is 14 residues. With 7 bases removed from V and 0 bases from J, the gap between germline ends came to 10 bases. Germline CDR1 reads MNHEY; CDR2 reads SVGAGI. CDR3 protein: CASTSGSSGNTIYF. The CDR3 DNA reads as TGTGCCAGCACCTCAGGGAGCTCTGGAAACACCATATATTTT.

V usage is TRBV7-2 and J usage is TRBJ2-3; 13 bases match TRBD2. Germline values: CDR1 SGHTA, CDR2 FQGNSA. This CDR3 is 16 amino acids long. J gave up 2 bases and V 4 bases, and 3 bases lay outside the gene matches. CDR3 in DNA: TGTGCCAGCAGCTCGGGACTAGCGGGACTCACAGATACGCAGTATTTT. It translates to CASSSGLAGLTDTQYF.

This rearrangement joins TRBV4-3 to TRBJ2-5; D might be TRBD1 or TRBD2, each matching 5 bases. CDR1 and CDR2 (germline): LGHNA, YSLEER. The CDR3 consists of 15 residues. V lost 2 bases to trimming and J lost 1 base, with 11 bases between them. The CDR3 DNA follows: TGCGCCAGCAGCCAAAACGCCGGGACCCAAGAGACCCAGTACTTC. The encoded protein is CASSQNAGTQETQYF.

The genes are TRBV7-8 and TRBJ2-2; D possibly corresponds to TRBD2 (7 bases). V was trimmed by 2 bases and J by 6 bases, leaving 16 bases between them. The germline V gene has CDR1 SGHVS and CDR2 FQNEAQ. The CDR3 spans 16 residues. The chain's CDR3 is CASSLLFAGAPGELFF. The CDR3 bases are TGTGCCAGCAGCTTACTTTTCGCGGGGGCCCCCGGGGAGCTGTTTTTT.

The chain recombines TRBV29-1 with TRBJ2-3; the D call may be TRBD1 or TRBD2 (5 bases each). In germline, CDR1 is SQVTM, CDR2 ANQGSEA. This CDR3 comprises 11 residues. The V gene lost 7 bases and the J gene lost 2 bases, with 7 bases spanning the gap. CDR3 sequence (DNA): TGCAGCGCGGGGCACACAGATACGCAGTATTTT. It translates to CSAGHTDTQYF.

The J gene is TRBJ1-2, the V gene TRBV19; unclear D gene. Germline CDR1 LNHDA, CDR2 SQIVND (reference sequence). There are 14 residues in the CDR3. V lost 0 bases and J lost 6, with 11 bases in between. This chain's CDR3 is CASSIDPGGHGYTF. As DNA, the CDR3 is TGTGCCAGTAGTATAGATCCGGGAGGCCATGGCTACACCTTC.

The chain is built from TRBV6-6 and TRBJ1-2, with TRBD1 matching over 7 bases. Losses at the gene ends were 6 bases for V and 4 bases for J; bases not matched to a gene: 11. The CDR3 is 15 amino acids. CDR1 is MNHNY, CDR2 SVGAGI, per germline (reference sequence). The CDR3 DNA is TGTGCCAGCAGACCCCAGGGGGGGACCTCCTATGGCTACACCTTC. This translates into CASRPQGGTSYGYTF.

The gene calls are TRBV2 and TRBJ1-6, with 8 bases identical to TRBD1. Germline lookup yields CDR1 SNHLY and CDR2 FYNNEI. CDR3 length: 15 residues. V lost 5 bases to trimming and J lost 9 bases; unmatched junction nucleotides: 9. CDR3 in amino acids: CASSPQGARGSPLHF. The CDR3, as DNA: TGTGCCAGCAGTCCTCAGGGGGCTCGAGGTTCACCCCTCCACTTT.

This clone was counted a single time. V and J are TRBV19 and TRBJ2-1; 7 bases fit TRBD2. Germline V gene lookup returns CDR1 LNHDA and CDR2 SQIVND (reference sequence). The CDR3 loop spans 15 amino acids. The V segment lost 10 bases and the J segment 2 bases; nucleotides outside the gene matches: 11. CDR3 DNA: TGTGCCACCAGAAGGGAGGGCTTGCCCTACAATGAGCAGTTCTTC. Translated: CATRREGLPYNEQFF. Variable domain in full (rest from reference TRBV19 and TRBJ2-1): DGGITQSPKYLFRKEGQNVTLSCEQNLNHDAMYWYRQDPGQGLRLIYYSQIVNDFQKGDIAEGYSVSREKKESFPLTVTSAQKNPTAFYLCATRREGLPYNEQFFGPGTRLTVL.

The chain recombines TRBV2 with TRBJ1-2; unclear D gene. The CDR3 covers 13 residues. V dropped 4 bases and J dropped 4 bases, with 10 bases sitting between them. Germline CDR1 reads SNHLY; CDR2 reads FYNNEI. CDR3 sequence (DNA): TGTGCCAGCAGTGGGAGAGGCTTCTATGGCTACACCTTC. This sequence encodes CASSGRGFYGYTF.

The chain couples TRBV7-2 to TRBJ2-7, with 11 bases that match TRBD2. Germline V gene data show CDR1 as SGHTA and CDR2 as FQGNSA. This CDR3 region has 14 residues. With V trimmed by 8 bases and J by 1 base, 4 bases remained unmatched. The CDR3 DNA is TGTGCCAGCTCCCGGACTAGCGGGTCCTACGAGCAGTACTTC. Its translation: CASSRTSGSYEQYF.

The chain has TRBV5-1 and TRBJ2-1; possibly TRBD2 for D (6 bases). Germline lookup yields CDR1 SGHRS and CDR2 YFSETQ. V lost 4 bases and J 8 bases, leaving 13 bases between the germline ends. This CDR3 comprises 13 residues. DNA for the CDR3: TGCGCCAGCAGCCCACTAGCAGGGCATGAGCAGTTCTTC. Its protein product is CASSPLAGHEQFF.